Listed here are 32 T cell receptor beta chains from one sample, sequenced in a study of T-cell memory formation after mild COVID-19. One entry per CDR3 protein, called by TCRdb with MiXCR from the 5' RACE reads. The sample holds about 410,000 distinct CDR3 sequences; around 17% are singletons and the top ten take roughly a fifth. The material sequenced was PBMCs or a T cell subset sorted from them (not recorded which). These receptor sequences come from a young man who had mild COVID-19 (a few samples of this study predate the infection). Cell type and time point are not known.

This clonotype was recorded at least ten times. This chain's CDR3 is CASSFGWATNEKLFF. CDR3 sequence (DNA): TGTGCCAGCAGCTTCGGATGGGCAACTAATGAAAAACTGTTTTTT. The chain couples TRBV7-9 to TRBJ1-4; the D is unclear. The CDR3 spans 15 residues. Germline CDR1 is SEHNR and CDR2 is FQNEAQ (reference sequence). Trimming pared 3 bases from V and 0 bases from J, leaving 8 bases between. Full variable domain (remainder filled in from reference TRBV7-9 and TRBJ1-4): DTGVSQNPRHKITKRGQNVTFRCDPISEHNRLYWYRQTLGQGPEFLTYFQNEAQLEKSRLLSDRFSAERPKGSFSTLEIQRTEQGDSAMYLCASSFGWATNEKLFFGSGTQLSVL.

The chain couples TRBV20-1 to TRBJ2-5; 8 nucleotides agree with TRBD2. V lost 0 bases and J lost 5; bases outside the gene matches: 5. Germline lookup yields CDR1 DFQATT and CDR2 SNEGSKA (reference sequence). The CDR3 extends over 14 amino acids. DNA for the CDR3: TGCAGTGCTAGAGATCGGGAGGGATGGGAGACCCAGTACTTC. Encoded protein: CSARDREGWETQYF.

This chain uses TRBV5-1 with TRBJ2-6; 10 nucleotides agree with TRBD1. Unmatched junction bases numbered 11, after V lost 4 bases and J lost 4 bases. CDR3 length: 18 amino acids. Germline V gene data show CDR1 as SGHRS and CDR2 as YFSETQ. CDR3 DNA sequence: TGCGCCAGCAGCACCGGACAGGGGGGTCTCTCCGGGGCCAACGTCCTGACTTTC. It codes for CASSTGQGGLSGANVLTF.

This clonotype came up many times. The chain employs TRBV7-9 and TRBJ1-1; D is unclear. With 7 bases removed from V and 4 bases from J, the gap between germline ends came to 10 bases. Germline CDR1 reads SEHNR; CDR2 reads FQNEAQ (reference sequence). The CDR3 sequence is 12 residues long. DNA of the CDR3: TGTGCCAGCACCATCGTACTCACTGAAGCTTTCTTT. Translation: CASTIVLTEAFF.

The table lists this clonotype with a few counts. For the CDR3, the DNA is TGCAGTGCTAGGACGGGGGGAGAGCCCCAGCATTTT. It translates to CSARTGGEPQHF. The V and J genes are TRBV20-1 and TRBJ1-5; possibly TRBD1 for D (5 bases). In germline, CDR1 is DFQATT, CDR2 SNEGSKA (reference sequence). CDR3 length: 12 amino acids. Trimming took off 3 bases at V and 8 bases at J, with 11 bases between the two ends.

The chain carries TRBV15 and TRBJ2-3; tentative D call: TRBD1 (5 bases). Germline V lookup: CDR1 LNHNV, CDR2 YYDKDF (reference sequence). CDR3 length: 13 residues. Trimming pared 0 bases from V and 6 bases from J, leaving 7 bases between. Here the CDR3 reads CATSREKGDTQYF. The CDR3 DNA sequence: TGTGCCACCAGCAGAGAAAAGGGGGATACGCAGTATTTT.

This clonotype has only a few counts. The gene calls are TRBV19 and TRBJ2-1; D is unresolved. With 3 bases removed from V and 4 bases from J, the gap between germline ends came to 7 bases. CDR1 LNHDA and CDR2 SQIVND come from the germline V gene (reference sequence). CDR3 length: 13 amino acids. CDR3 nucleotides: TGTGCCAGTAGTATTCTGGGTTACAATGAGCAGTTCTTC. It codes for CASSILGYNEQFF.

This sequence joins TRBV4-1 and TRBJ2-5; D unresolved. V was shortened by 4 bases and J by 5 bases, with 14 bases between the two germline ends. The CDR3 is 14 residues long. CDR1 and CDR2 (germline): MGHRA, YSYEKL. The chain's CDR3 is CASSRPAPRETQYF. CDR3 coding DNA: TGCGCCAGCAGCCGGCCGGCCCCCCGGGAGACCCAGTACTTC.

J is TRBJ2-7 and V is TRBV20-1; the match to TRBD2 covers 10 bases. V lost 4 bases to trimming and J lost 7 bases; unmatched junction nucleotides: 10. CDR3 length equals 14 residues. Germline CDR1 is DFQATT and CDR2 is SNEGSKA (reference sequence). The CDR3 sequence is CSAIPQRGGREQYF. In DNA form, the CDR3 reads TGCAGTGCTATACCCCAGCGGGGGGGACGGGAGCAGTACTTC.

The genes are TRBV5-1 and TRBJ2-3; 8 nucleotides agree with TRBD1. J lost 4 bases, V lost 4 bases, and 8 bases had no gene match. Germline loops: CDR1 SGHRS, CDR2 YFSETQ. This CDR3 is 15 amino acids long. CDR3 region: CASSPRTGISDTQYF. For the CDR3, the DNA is TGCGCCAGCAGCCCCCGGACAGGGATATCAGATACGCAGTATTTT.

In its sample, this clonotype was seen a few times. The V call is TRBV7-3, the J call TRBJ2-5; 7 bases align to TRBD2. The CDR3 is made up of 16 amino acids. Germline trimming cut 3 bases from V and 5 bases from J; bases unmatched to any gene: 12. In germline, CDR1 is SGHTA, CDR2 FQGTGA. The CDR3 loop is CASSLTGGLSGETQYF. CDR3 nucleotides: TGTGCCAGCAGCTTGACGGGAGGTTTATCAGGCGAGACCCAGTACTTC.

The table lists this clonotype with many counts. The rearrangement joins TRBV4-3 to TRBJ2-5; TRBD1 agrees at 11 bases. With V trimmed by 6 bases and J by 5 bases, 8 bases remained unmatched. This CDR3 spans 15 amino acids. CDR1 is LGHNA, CDR2 YSLEER, per germline. The CDR3 here is CASSPGQGDLETQYF. CDR3 DNA sequence: TGCGCCAGCAGTCCGGGACAGGGGGATTTGGAGACCCAGTACTTC.

V usage is TRBV25-1 and J usage is TRBJ2-3; no firm D call. CDR3 size: 13 residues. V was cut by 3 bases and J by 2 bases, with 6 bases left in between. Germline CDR1 is MGHDK and CDR2 is SYGVNS. For the CDR3, the DNA is TGTGCCAGCAGTGAGCACTACACAGATACGCAGTATTTT. Amino acids: CASSEHYTDTQYF.

A few counts support this clonotype. The CDR3 sequence: CASSVGFQGADGANVLTF. DNA for the CDR3: TGTGCCAGCAGCGTAGGATTCCAGGGGGCAGATGGGGCCAACGTCCTGACTTTC. J is TRBJ2-6 and V is TRBV9; TRBD1 matches at 8 bases. The CDR3 spans 18 residues. Trimming at V came to 0 bases and at J to 3 bases, leaving 8 bases not matched to a gene. Germline V lookup: CDR1 SGDLS, CDR2 YYNGEE.

The rearrangement joins TRBV20-1 to TRBJ1-1; perhaps TRBD1 as D (5 bases). There are 13 residues in the CDR3. CDR1 and CDR2 (germline): DFQATT, SNEGSKA (reference sequence). Between the trimmed V and J ends, which lost 0 bases and 4 bases, there was a span of 9 bases. This CDR3 is CSARDGGITEAFF. DNA of the CDR3: TGCAGTGCTAGAGACGGGGGGATCACTGAAGCTTTCTTT.

This clonotype was recorded a few times. The CDR3 loop is CASSYSTVGSLYEQYF. The CDR3 DNA reads TGTGCCAGCAGTTACTCGACAGTAGGGTCCTTATACGAGCAGTACTTC. The rearrangement links TRBV6-5 to TRBJ2-7; D is possibly TRBD1 (5 bases). CDR1 and CDR2 from the germline V gene are MNHEY and SVGAGI. The CDR3 consists of 16 residues. V was shortened by 0 bases and J by 4 bases, with 16 bases between the two germline ends.

The V call is TRBV6-2 or TRBV6-3, the J call TRBJ1-4, with TRBD1 matching 9 bases. Germline lookup yields CDR1 MNHEY and CDR2 SVGEGT. The CDR3 contains 15 residues. Trimming took 5 bases from V and 6 from J; bases not matched to a gene: 7. The CDR3 coding sequence is TGTGCCAGCAGTGATCCGGGACAGGGCGATGAAAAACTGTTTTTT. Translating gives CASSDPGQGDEKLFF.

The CDR3 DNA reads as TGCAGTGCTAGAGACCCTTTGGGACGGCGAACCCAAGAGACCCAGTACTTC. Translating it yields CSARDPLGRRTQETQYF. This chain links TRBV20-1 with TRBJ2-5; D may correspond to TRBD1 or TRBD2 (5 bases each). Looked up from germline, CDR1 is DFQATT and CDR2 is SNEGSKA (reference sequence). Trimming pared 0 bases from V and 1 base from J, leaving 18 bases between. The CDR3 covers 17 residues.

The chain combines TRBV11-2 with TRBJ2-2; D unresolved. Germline V gene lookup returns CDR1 SGHAT and CDR2 FQNNGV. The CDR3 loop spans 15 amino acids. V was clipped by 0 bases and J by 2 bases, with 7 bases between them. DNA of the CDR3: TGTGCCAGCAGCTTAGATCAACTAAACACCGGGGAGCTGTTTTTT. This encodes CASSLDQLNTGELFF.

This chain joins TRBV7-9 and TRBJ2-7; TRBD1 matches 7 bases. J was trimmed by 6 bases and V by 5 bases; bases with no gene match: 7. The CDR3 spans 13 residues. Germline V CDR1 and CDR2: SEHNR, FQNEAQ (reference sequence). The CDR3 DNA reads TGTGCCAGCAGCCCTATGGCAGGGGGCGAGCAGTACTTC. It specifies CASSPMAGGEQYF.

This clonotype was counted a few times. The V gene is TRBV19, the J gene TRBJ2-7; D uncertain. The CDR3 sequence is 13 residues long. Germline V gene data show CDR1 as LNHDA and CDR2 as SQIVND (reference sequence). V lost 5 bases to trimming and J lost 4 bases, with 12 bases between them. The CDR3 DNA sequence: TGTGCCAGTAGTCCCCCCGGACGATACGAGCAGTACTTC. It is translated as CASSPPGRYEQYF.

This clonotype was observed a few times. The chain has TRBV7-9 and TRBJ1-1; D might be TRBD1 (6 bases). V lost 1 base and J lost 2, with 14 bases in between. The CDR3 covers 16 residues. Germline V CDR1 and CDR2: SEHNR, FQNEAQ (reference sequence). The CDR3 DNA reads as TGTGCCAGCAGCTTAGGGGTCGACAGGCCAAACACTGAAGCTTTCTTT. Protein: CASSLGVDRPNTEAFF. Variable domain in full (rest from reference TRBV7-9 and TRBJ1-1): DTGVSQNPRHKITKRGQNVTFRCDPISEHNRLYWYRQTLGQGPEFLTYFQNEAQLEKSRLLSDRFSAERPKGSFSTLEIQRTEQGDSAMYLCASSLGVDRPNTEAFFGQGTRLTVV.

A few counts support this clonotype. J is TRBJ1-5 and V is TRBV7-2; D gene ambiguous. The CDR3 has 14 residues. V dropped 5 bases and J dropped 1 base, with 9 bases sitting between them. CDR1 and CDR2 from the germline V gene are SGHTA and FQGNSA. The CDR3 DNA follows: TGTGCCAGCAGCCCCAACGGCAGCAATCAGCCCCAGCATTTT. Its protein product is CASSPNGSNQPQHF.

This clonotype was counted a few times. The chain uses TRBV30 and TRBJ1-1; possibly TRBD1 for D (6 bases). The V gene lost 2 bases and the J gene lost 6 bases, with 13 bases spanning the gap. Germline V CDR1 and CDR2: GTSNPN, SVGIG (reference sequence). The CDR3 totals 13 residues. The CDR3 DNA sequence: TGTGCCTGGAGTCAGGGGCGAGGCGCTGAAGCTTTCTTT. Translated: CAWSQGRGAEAFF.

The CDR3 region has the DNA TGTGCCAGCAGTGAGCCGGGACAGCCCTACACAGATACGCAGTATTTT. Its translation: CASSEPGQPYTDTQYF. J is TRBJ2-3 and V is TRBV25-1, with 7 bases lining up with TRBD1. Germline V gene lookup returns CDR1 MGHDK and CDR2 SYGVNS. The CDR3 runs 16 residues. V lost 3 bases to trimming and J lost 2 bases; unmatched junction nucleotides: 8.

This clonotype was seen only a few times. The rearrangement joins TRBV12-3 or TRBV12-4 to TRBJ1-3; 8 bases align to TRBD1. The CDR3 covers 17 residues. V lost 6 bases and J lost 0; bases outside the gene matches: 10. CDR3 coding DNA: TGTGCCAGCAGCCGTGCAGGGGGCCAAGGCTCTGGAAACACCATATATTTT. Translated: CASSRAGGQGSGNTIYF.

The chain joins TRBV27 to TRBJ1-2; D gene uncertain. This CDR3 has 14 residues. Looked up from germline, CDR1 is MNHEY and CDR2 is SMNVEV (reference sequence). Trimming cost V 4 bases and J 6 bases, with 15 bases left between them. The DNA of the CDR3 is TGTGCCAGCAGTTCCCACCAGGTTGCAGATGGCTACACCTTC. Translating it yields CASSSHQVADGYTF.

The chain combines TRBV5-1 with TRBJ2-7; D gene uncertain. This CDR3 has 15 residues. CDR1 is SGHRS, CDR2 YFSETQ, per germline. The CDR3 DNA reads as TGCGCCAGCAGCTCAGGTGCCGCGAGCTCCTACAAGCAGTACGTC. Translation: CASSSGAASSYKQYV.

The chain links TRBV4-3 to TRBJ1-2, with 7 bases that match TRBD1. This CDR3 has 15 residues. Germline CDR1 and CDR2: LGHNA and YSLEER. V lost 0 bases to trimming and J lost 7 bases; unmatched junction nucleotides: 8. The CDR3 is CASSQETRGAGGYTF. The DNA of the CDR3 is TGCGCCAGCAGCCAAGAGACCAGGGGGGCAGGTGGCTACACCTTC.

CDR3 DNA sequence: TGCGCCAGCAGCCAAGAGGTCACAGGGAATGAAAAACTGTTTTTT. This gives the protein CASSQEVTGNEKLFF. The V gene is TRBV4-1, the J gene TRBJ1-4; a possible D gene is TRBD1 (6 bases). V was pared by 0 bases and J by 5 bases, with 10 bases between. Germline V gene sequence: CDR1 MGHRA, CDR2 YSYEKL. The CDR3 is 15 residues long.

This clonotype was recorded at least ten times. The CDR3 here is CASSYEGGTPGTQYF. The DNA for the CDR3 is TGTGCCAGCAGTTACGAAGGGGGAACCCCAGGGACGCAGTATTTT. The V gene is TRBV6-2 or TRBV6-3, the J gene TRBJ2-3, with a possible D match to TRBD1 (6 bases). In germline, CDR1 is MNHEY, CDR2 SVGEGT. V was clipped by 2 bases and J by 9 bases, with 18 bases between them. This CDR3 comprises 15 residues.

The V gene is TRBV4-3, the J gene TRBJ2-1, with TRBD2 matching 13 bases. CDR1 and CDR2 (germline): LGHNA, YSLEER. This CDR3 has 17 residues. V trimming: 0 bases; J trimming: 6 bases; junction bases outside the gene matches: 5. DNA of the CDR3: TGCGCCAGCAGCCAAGATTATGGGACTAGCGGGATCAATGAGCAGTTCTTC. Protein: CASSQDYGTSGINEQFF.